These 3 T cell receptor beta chains were all obtained from the same sample, sequenced in a study of neurological immune-mediated disorders. As for time point: technical triplicate 1. A single record per CDR3 protein comes from TCRdb applying MiXCR to the 5' RACE reads. Among about 24,000 distinct CDR3 sequences, 13% were seen once, and the ten largest hold about 5.5%. Sample: CD4+ T cells from blood. These receptors were collected from a female donor with HTLV-1-associated myelopathy (HAM/TSP).

Judged by abundance, this clonotype is medium-sized. The V gene is TRBV5-1, the J gene TRBJ1-1; unclear D gene. The germline V gene encodes CDR1 SGHRS and CDR2 YFSETQ. The CDR3 sequence is 13 residues long. V gave up 4 bases and J gave up 1 base, with 8 bases separating them. The CDR3 loop is CASSLQRNTEAFF. In DNA form, the CDR3 reads TGCGCCAGCAGCCTACAGCGGAACACTGAAGCTTTCTTT.

This clonotype has ten or more counts. This chain connects TRBV7-3 to TRBJ2-1; D may be TRBD1 or TRBD2 (5 bases each). The V end was cut by 3 bases, the J end by 6 bases, with 9 bases between. CDR1 is SGHTA, CDR2 FQGTGA, per germline. CDR3 length equals 13 residues. CDR3 sequence reads: CASSFAGSNEQFF. The DNA for the CDR3 is TGTGCCAGCAGCTTCGCAGGGAGCAATGAGCAGTTCTTC.

In this sample, this clonotype turned up many times. This chain joins TRBV18 and TRBJ2-4; D remains ambiguous. The V end lost 1 base, the J end lost 6 bases, and 7 bases lay between the germline ends. Germline lookup yields CDR1 KGHSH and CDR2 LQKENI. The CDR3 has 13 amino acids. CDR3 coding DNA: TGTGCCAGCTCACCACTTCCGGGAAACATTCAGTACTTC. This codes for CASSPLPGNIQYF.